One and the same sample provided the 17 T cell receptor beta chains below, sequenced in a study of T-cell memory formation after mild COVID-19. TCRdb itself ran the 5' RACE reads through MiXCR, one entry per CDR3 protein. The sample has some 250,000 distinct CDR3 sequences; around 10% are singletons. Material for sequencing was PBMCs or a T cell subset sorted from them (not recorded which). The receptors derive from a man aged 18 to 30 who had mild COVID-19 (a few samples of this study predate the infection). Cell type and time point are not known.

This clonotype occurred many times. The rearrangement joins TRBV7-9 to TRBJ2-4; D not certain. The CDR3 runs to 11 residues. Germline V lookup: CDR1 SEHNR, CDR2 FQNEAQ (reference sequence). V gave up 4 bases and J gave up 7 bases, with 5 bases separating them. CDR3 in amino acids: CASSSSNIQYF. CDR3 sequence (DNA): TGTGCCAGCAGCTCCTCTAACATTCAGTACTTC.

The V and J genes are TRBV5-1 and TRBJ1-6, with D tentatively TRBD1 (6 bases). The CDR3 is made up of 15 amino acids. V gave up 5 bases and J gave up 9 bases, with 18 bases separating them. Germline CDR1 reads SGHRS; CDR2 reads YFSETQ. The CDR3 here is CASRKTGTLGSPLHF. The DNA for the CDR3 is TGCGCCAGCAGAAAAACCGGGACACTGGGTTCACCCCTCCACTTT.

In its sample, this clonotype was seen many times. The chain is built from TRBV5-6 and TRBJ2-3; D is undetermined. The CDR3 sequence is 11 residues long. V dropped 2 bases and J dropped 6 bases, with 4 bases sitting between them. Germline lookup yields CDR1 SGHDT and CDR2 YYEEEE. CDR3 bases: TGTGCCAGCAGCTTTCTGGATACGCAGTATTTT. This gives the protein CASSFLDTQYF.

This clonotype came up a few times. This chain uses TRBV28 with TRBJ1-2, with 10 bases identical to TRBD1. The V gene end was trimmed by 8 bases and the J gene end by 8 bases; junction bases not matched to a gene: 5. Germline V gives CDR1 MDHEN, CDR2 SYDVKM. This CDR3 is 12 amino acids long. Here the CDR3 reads CASGGQGRGYTF. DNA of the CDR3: TGTGCCAGCGGGGGACAGGGGCGAGGCTACACCTTC.

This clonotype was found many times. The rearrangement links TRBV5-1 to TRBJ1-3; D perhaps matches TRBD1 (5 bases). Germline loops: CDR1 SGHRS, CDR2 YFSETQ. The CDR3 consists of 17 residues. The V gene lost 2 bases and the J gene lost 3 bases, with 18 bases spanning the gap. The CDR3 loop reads CASSFTGTGLSGNTIYF. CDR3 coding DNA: TGCGCCAGCAGCTTCACCGGGACCGGTTTGAGTGGAAACACCATATATTTT.

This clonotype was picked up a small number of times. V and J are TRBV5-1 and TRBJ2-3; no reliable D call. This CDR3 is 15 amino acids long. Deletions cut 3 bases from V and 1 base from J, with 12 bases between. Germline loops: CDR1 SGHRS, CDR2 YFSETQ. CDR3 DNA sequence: TGCGCCAGCAGCTCCGGTTTGACGGGCACAGATACGCAGTATTTT. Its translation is CASSSGLTGTDTQYF.

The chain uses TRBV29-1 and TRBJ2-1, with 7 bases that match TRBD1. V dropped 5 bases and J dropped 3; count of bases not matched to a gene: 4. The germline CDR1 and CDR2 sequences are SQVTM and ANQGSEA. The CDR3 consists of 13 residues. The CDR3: CSVQTGNYNEQFF. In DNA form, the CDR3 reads TGCAGCGTTCAGACAGGGAACTACAATGAGCAGTTCTTC.

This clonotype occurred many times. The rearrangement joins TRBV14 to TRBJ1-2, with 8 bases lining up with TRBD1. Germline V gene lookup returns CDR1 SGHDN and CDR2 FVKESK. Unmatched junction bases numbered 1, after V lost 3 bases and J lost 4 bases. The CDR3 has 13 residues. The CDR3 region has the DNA TGTGCCAGCAGCCATCAGGGGGCCTATGGCTACACCTTC. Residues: CASSHQGAYGYTF.

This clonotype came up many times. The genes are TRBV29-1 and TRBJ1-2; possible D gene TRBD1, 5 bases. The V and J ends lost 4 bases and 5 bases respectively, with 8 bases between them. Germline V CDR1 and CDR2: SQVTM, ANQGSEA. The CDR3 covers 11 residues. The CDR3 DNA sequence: TGCAGCGTTGGCCAGGGATATGGCTACACCTTC. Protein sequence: CSVGQGYGYTF.

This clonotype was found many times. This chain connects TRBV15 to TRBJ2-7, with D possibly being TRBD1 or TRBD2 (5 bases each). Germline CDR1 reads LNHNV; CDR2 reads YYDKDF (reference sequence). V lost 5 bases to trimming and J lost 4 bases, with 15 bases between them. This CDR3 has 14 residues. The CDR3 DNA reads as TGTGCCACCAGCCGCCGACGGGACGTATACGAGCAGTACTTC. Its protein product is CATSRRRDVYEQYF.

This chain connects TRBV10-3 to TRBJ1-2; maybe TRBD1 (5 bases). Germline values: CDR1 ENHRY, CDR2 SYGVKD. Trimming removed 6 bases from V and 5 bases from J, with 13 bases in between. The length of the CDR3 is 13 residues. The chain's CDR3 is CAIRGDGTYGYTF. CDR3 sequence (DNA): TGTGCCATCAGGGGGGACGGGACTTATGGCTACACCTTC.

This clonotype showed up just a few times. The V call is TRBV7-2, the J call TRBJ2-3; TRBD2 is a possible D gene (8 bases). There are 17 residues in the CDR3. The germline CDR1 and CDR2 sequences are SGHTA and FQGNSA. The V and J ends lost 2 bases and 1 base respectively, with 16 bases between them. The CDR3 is CASSLNPGRGRTDTQYF. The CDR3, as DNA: TGTGCCAGCAGCTTAAACCCCGGGAGGGGGCGCACAGATACGCAGTATTTT.

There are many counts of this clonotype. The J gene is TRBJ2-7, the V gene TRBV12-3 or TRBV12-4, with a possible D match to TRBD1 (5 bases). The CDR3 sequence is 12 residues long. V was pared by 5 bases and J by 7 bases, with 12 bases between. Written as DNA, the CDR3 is TGTGCCAGCAGTAGACCTCCAGGGGAGCAGTACTTC. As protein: CASSRPPGEQYF.

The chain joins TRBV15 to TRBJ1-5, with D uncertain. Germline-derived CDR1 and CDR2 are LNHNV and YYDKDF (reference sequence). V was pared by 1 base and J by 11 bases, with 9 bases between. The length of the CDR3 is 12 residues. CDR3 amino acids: CATSRGTQAQHF. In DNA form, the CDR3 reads TGTGCCACCAGCAGAGGGACGCAGGCCCAGCATTTT.

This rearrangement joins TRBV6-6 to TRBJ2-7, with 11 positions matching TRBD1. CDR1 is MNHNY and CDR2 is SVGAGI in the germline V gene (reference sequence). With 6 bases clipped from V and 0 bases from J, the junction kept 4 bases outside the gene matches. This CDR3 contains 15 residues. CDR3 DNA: TGTGCCAGCAGACTCGGACAGGGGGCCTCCTACGAGCAGTACGTC. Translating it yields CASRLGQGASYEQYV.

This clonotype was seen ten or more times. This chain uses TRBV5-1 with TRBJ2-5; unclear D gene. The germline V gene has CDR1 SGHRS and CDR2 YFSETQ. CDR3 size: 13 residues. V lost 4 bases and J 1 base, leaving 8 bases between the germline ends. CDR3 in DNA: TGCGCCAGCAGCCGGACGGCCCAAGAGACCCAGTACTTC. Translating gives CASSRTAQETQYF.

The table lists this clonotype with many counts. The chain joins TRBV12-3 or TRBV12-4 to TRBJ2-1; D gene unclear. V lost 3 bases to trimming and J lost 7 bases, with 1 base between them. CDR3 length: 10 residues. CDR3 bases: TGTGCCAGCAGTTTTAATGAGCAGTTCTTC. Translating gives CASSFNEQFF.